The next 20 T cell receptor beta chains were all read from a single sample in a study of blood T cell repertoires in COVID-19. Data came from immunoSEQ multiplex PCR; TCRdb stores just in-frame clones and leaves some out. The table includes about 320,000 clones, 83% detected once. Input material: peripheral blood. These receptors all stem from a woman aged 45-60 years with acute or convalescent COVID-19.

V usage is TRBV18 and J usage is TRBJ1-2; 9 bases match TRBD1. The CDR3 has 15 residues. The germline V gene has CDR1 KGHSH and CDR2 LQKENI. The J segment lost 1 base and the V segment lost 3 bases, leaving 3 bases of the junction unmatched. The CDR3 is CASSPWTGDNYGYTF. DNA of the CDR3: TGTGCCAGCTCACCGTGGACAGGGGATAACTATGGCTACACCTTC.

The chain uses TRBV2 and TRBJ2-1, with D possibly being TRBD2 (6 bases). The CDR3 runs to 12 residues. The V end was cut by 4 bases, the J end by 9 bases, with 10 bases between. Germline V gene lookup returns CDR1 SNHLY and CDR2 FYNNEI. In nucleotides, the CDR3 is TGTGCCAGCAGTGCGCTAGCGAGTGAGCAGTTCTTC. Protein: CASSALASEQFF.

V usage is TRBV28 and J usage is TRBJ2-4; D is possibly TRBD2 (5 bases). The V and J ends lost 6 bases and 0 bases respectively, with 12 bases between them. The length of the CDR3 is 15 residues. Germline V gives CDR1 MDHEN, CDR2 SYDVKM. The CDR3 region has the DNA TGTGCCAGCAGATCCACCGGGAAAGCCAAAAACATTCAGTACTTC. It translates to CASRSTGKAKNIQYF. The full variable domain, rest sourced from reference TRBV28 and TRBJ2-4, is DVKVTQSSRYLVKRTGEKVFLECVQDMDHENMFWYRQDPGLGLRLIYFSYDVKMKEKGDIPEGYSVSREKKERFSLILESASTNQTSMYLCASRSTGKAKNIQYFGAGTRLSVL.

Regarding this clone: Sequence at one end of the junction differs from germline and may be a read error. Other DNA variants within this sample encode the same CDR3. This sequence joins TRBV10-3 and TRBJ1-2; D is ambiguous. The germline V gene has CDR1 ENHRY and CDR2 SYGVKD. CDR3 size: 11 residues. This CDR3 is CAIGDDYGYTF. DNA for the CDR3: TGTGCCATCGGTGACGACTATGGCTACACCTTC.

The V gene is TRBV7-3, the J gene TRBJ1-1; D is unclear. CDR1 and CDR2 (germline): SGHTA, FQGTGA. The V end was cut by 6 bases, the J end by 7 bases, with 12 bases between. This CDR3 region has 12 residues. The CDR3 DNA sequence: TGTGCCAGCAGTAACCCTGGAGGTGAAGCTTTCTTT. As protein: CASSNPGGEAFF.

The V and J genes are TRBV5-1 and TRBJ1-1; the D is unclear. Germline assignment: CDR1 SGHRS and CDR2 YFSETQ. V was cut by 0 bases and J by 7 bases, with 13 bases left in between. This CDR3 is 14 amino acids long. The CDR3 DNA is TGCGCCAGCAGCTTGGCCGCGGGTGGCTATGAAGCTTTCTTT. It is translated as CASSLAAGGYEAFF.

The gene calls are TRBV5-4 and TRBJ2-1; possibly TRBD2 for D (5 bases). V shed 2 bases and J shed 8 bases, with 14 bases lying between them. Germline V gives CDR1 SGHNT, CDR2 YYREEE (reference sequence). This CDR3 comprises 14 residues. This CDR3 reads CASSFTGIGDEQFF. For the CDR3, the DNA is TGTGCCAGCAGCTTTACCGGCATCGGGGATGAGCAGTTCTTC.

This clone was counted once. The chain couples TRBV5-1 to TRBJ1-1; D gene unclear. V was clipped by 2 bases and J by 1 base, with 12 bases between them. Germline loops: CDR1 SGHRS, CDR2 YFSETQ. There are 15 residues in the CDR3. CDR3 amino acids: CASSLSGGQNTEAFF. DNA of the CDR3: TGCGCCAGCAGCTTATCCGGCGGTCAGAACACTGAAGCTTTCTTT.

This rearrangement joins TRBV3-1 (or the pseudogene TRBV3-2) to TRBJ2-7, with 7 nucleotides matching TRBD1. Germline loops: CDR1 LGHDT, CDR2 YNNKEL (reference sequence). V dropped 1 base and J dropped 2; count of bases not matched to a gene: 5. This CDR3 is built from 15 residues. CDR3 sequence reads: CASSQVVGTAYEQYF. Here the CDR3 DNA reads TGTGCCAGCAGCCAAGTAGTCGGGACAGCCTACGAGCAGTACTTC.

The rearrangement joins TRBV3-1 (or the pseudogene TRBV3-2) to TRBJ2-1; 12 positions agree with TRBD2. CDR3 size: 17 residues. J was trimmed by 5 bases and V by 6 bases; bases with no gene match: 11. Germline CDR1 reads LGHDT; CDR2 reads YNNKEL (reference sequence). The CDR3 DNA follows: TGTGCCAGCAGAGGGGGACTAGCGGGTGAAAAAAACAATGAGCAGTTCTTC. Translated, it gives CASRGGLAGEKNNEQFF.

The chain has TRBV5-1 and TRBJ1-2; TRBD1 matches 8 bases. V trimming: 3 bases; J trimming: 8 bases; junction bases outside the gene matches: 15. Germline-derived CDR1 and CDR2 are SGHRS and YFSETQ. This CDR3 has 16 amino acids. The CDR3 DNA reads TGCGCCAGCAGCTCGGGACAGGCGCTCGGCGTGGGGGGCTACACCTTC. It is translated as CASSSGQALGVGGYTF.

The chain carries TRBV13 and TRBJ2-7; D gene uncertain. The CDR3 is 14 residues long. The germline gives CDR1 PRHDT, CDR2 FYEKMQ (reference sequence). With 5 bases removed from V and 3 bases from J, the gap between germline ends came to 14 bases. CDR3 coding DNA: TGTGCCAGCAGCCCCAGCCCTTCGGGCTACGAGCAGTACGTC. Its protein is CASSPSPSGYEQYV.

The CDR3 sequence is CSGGDRNEKLFF. In DNA form, the CDR3 reads TGCAGCGGGGGAGACAGGAATGAAAAACTGTTTTTT. The chain has TRBV29-1 and TRBJ1-4; a possible D gene is TRBD1 (6 bases). The CDR3 runs 12 residues. The germline V and J ends were trimmed by 7 bases and 5 bases, with 11 bases remaining between them. Germline-derived CDR1 and CDR2 are SQVTM and ANQGSEA.

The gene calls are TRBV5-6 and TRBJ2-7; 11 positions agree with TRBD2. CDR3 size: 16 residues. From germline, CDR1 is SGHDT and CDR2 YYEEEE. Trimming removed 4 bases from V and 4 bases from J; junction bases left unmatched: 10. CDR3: CASSRSTSGSKYEQYF. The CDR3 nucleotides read TGTGCCAGCAGCCGATCTACTAGCGGGAGTAAGTACGAGCAGTACTTC.

CDR3 sequence (DNA): TGTGCCAGCAGTTACCCAAAGCATCTTTTACATTCACCCCTCCACTTT. This translates into CASSYPKHLLHSPLHF. V usage is TRBV6-6 and J usage is TRBJ1-6, with D unresolved. The CDR3 covers 16 residues. Germline V CDR1 and CDR2: MNHNY, SVGAGI (reference sequence). The V end was cut by 2 bases, the J end by 8 bases, with 16 bases between.

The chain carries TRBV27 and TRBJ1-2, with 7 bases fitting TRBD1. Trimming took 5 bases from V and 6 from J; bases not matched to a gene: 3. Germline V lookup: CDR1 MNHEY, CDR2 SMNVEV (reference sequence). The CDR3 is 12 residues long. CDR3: CASSPRGNGYTF. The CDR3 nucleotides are TGTGCCAGCAGTCCCAGGGGGAATGGCTACACCTTC.

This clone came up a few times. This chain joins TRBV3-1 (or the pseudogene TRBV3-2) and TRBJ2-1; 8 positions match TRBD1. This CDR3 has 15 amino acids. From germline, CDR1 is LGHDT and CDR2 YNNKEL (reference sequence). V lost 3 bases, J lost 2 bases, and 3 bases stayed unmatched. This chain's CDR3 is CASSHRDRPYNEQFF. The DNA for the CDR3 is TGTGCCAGCAGCCATCGGGACAGGCCCTACAATGAGCAGTTCTTC.

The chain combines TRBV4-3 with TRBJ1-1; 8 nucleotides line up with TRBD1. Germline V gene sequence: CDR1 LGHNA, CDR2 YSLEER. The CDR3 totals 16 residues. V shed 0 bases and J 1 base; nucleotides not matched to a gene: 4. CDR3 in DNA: TGCGCCAGCAGCCAAGATATAGGACAGGGGAACACTGAAGCTTTCTTT. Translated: CASSQDIGQGNTEAFF.

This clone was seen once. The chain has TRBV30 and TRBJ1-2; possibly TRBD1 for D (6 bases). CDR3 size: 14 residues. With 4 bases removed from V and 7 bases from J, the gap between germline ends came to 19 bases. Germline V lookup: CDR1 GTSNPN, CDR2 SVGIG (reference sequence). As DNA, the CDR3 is TGTGCCTGGAACTGGGGCAGGGGACGGGTTGGCTACACCTTC. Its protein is CAWNWGRGRVGYTF.

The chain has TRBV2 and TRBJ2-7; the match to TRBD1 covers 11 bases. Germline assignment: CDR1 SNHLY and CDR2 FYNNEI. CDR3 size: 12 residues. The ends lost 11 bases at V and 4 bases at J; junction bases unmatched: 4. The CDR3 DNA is TGTGCCGGCCGGGACAGGGGGTACGAGCAGTACTTC. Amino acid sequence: CAGRDRGYEQYF.